The entry below describes one T cell receptor (beta chain). Its antigen is not yet known. The input lacks base qualities; no much larger clone sits a single base away. This record belongs to a study of cytomegalovirus exposure and HLA in healthy donors (dated by TCRdb to the late 2010s). At the level of the whole study: The 666 repertoires of the first cohort and the roughly 120 validation repertoires were produced on the same platform, according to a later analysis. The aim of the study was to test whether cataloging public T cell receptors could identify signatures of past pathogen exposure. A separate validation cohort of some 130 different subjects was used in addition to the 666-subject first cohort. The study combined high-throughput TCR immunosequencing, statistical association of individual TCRs with disease status, and machine learning to predict cytomegalovirus infection status. Study-level results and caveats: The classifier was reported to diagnose cytomegalovirus status with high specificity and sensitivity in both the original and validation cohorts. A few of the identified cytomegalovirus-associated TCR beta chains were confirmed in vitro to be specific for cytomegalovirus antigens. Across donors, most TCR sequences were observed very rarely, whereas some public TCRs were present in many individuals. A later analysis found that TCRs clustered in the first cohort also tended to co-occur in the roughly 120 validation repertoires, with approximately 95% of cluster scores above 0. It was suggested by the authors that the approach could potentially be generalized to other disease states and immunological phenotypes. The study listed 164 TCR beta chains as associated with cytomegalovirus. The validation cohort had no HLA typing available for a later analysis, so co-occurrence within that cohort was assessed over all 130 or so repertoires.

The cysteine opens and the phenylalanine closes a CDR3 of 15 amino acids. Only the CDR3 DNA stays, 45 bases, in frame from base 1. Per the germline V gene, ENHRY is the CDR1 and SYGVKD is the CDR2. V lost 0 bases and J lost 7 bases; the stretch between them is 16 bases long. To prepare the library, the immunoSEQ multiplex PCR assay was applied. The paper's processing steps were these. A statistical classification framework was developed to diagnose cytomegalovirus status using the catalog of TCR beta chain sequences. Here the immuneACCESS table is served through TCRdb, limited to in-frame sequences with V and J called. Missing clones are a known gap in these copies; in checked studies unresolved V genes cover under half, and the rest lacks a known reason. Clone size and V and J calls were adopted from that table, with D and trimming inferred from the DNA. Recorded for this sample are fewer than 400,000 clones; roughly 85% of them occurred a single time. In total, the top ten clones hold more than 0.8% of the sample.

The donors were included in the validation cohort of roughly 130 subjects, a group kept apart from the roughly 700-subject first cohort. Source material: PBMCs. The sequence links TRBV10-3 to TRBJ2-7; the D gene is perhaps TRBD1, on 5 matching bases. This TCR derives from a woman between 18 and 29 years old in good health and CMV-seronegative. The CDR3 has the sequence CAISESIAGRCEQYF. The nucleotide sequence reads TGTGCCATCAGTGAGTCGATTGCAGGGCGGTGTGAGCAGTACTTC.